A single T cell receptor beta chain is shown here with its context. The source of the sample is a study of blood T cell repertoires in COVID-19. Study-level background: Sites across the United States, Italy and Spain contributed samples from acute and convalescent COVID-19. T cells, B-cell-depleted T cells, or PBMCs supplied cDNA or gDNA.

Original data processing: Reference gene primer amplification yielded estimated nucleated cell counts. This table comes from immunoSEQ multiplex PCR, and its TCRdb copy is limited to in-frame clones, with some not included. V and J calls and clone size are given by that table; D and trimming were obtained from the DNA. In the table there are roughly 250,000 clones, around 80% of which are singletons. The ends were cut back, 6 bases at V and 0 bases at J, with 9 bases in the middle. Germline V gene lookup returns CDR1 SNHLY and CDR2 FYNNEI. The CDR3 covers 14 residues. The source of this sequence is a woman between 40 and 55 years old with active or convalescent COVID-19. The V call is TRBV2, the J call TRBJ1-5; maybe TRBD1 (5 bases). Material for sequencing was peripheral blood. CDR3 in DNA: TGTGCCAGCAGGGGGCGGTTTAGCAATCAGCCCCAGCATTTT. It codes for CASRGRFSNQPQHF. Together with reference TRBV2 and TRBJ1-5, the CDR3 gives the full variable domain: EPEVTQTPSHQVTQMGQEVILRCVPISNHLYFYWYRQILGQKVEFLVSFYNNEISEKSEIFDDQFSVERPDGSNFTLKIRSTKLEDSAMYFCASRGRFSNQPQHFGDGTRLSIL.